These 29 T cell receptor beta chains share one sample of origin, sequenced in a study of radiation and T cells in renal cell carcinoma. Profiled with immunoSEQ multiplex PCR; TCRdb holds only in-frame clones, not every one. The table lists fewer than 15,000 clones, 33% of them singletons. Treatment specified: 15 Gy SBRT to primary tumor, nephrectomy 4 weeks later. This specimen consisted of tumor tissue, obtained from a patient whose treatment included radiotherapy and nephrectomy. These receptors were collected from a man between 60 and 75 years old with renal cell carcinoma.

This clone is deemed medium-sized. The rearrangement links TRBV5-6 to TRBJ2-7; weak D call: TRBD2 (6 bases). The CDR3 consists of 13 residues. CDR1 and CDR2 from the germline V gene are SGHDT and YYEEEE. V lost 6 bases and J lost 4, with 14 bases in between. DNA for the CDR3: TGTGCCAGCACCCGACTCGGGGGTTACGAGCAGTACGTC. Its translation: CASTRLGGYEQYV.

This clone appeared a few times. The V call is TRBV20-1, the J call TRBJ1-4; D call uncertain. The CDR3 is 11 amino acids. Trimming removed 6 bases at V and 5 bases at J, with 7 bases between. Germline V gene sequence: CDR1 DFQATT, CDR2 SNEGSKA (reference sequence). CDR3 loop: CSADLNEKLFF. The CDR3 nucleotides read TGCAGTGCAGACCTGAATGAAAAACTGTTTTTT.

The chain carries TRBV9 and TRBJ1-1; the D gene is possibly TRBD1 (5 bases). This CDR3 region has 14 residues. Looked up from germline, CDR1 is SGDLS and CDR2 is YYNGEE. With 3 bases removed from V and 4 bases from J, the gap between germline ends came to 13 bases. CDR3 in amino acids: CASSEDTYGTEAFF. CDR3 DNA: TGTGCCAGCAGCGAGGACACTTACGGCACTGAAGCTTTCTTT.

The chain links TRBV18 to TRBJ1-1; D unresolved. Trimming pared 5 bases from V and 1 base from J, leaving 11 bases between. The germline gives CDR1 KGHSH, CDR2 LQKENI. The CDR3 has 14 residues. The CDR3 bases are TGTGCCAGCTCAATGGTCAGAGGGAACACTGAAGCTTTCTTT. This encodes CASSMVRGNTEAFF.

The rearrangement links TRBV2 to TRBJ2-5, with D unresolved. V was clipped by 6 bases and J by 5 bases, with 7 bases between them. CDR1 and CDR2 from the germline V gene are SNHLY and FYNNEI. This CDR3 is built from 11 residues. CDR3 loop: CASRSQETQYF. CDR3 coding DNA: TGTGCCAGCAGGTCCCAGGAGACCCAGTACTTC.

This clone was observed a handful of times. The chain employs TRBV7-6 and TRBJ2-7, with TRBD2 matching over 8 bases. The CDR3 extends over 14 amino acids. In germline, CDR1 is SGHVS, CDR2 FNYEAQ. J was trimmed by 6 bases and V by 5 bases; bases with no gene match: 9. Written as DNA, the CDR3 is TGTGCCAGCAGCCGAGACAGCGGGAGTGGCGAGCAGTACGTC. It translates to CASSRDSGSGEQYV.

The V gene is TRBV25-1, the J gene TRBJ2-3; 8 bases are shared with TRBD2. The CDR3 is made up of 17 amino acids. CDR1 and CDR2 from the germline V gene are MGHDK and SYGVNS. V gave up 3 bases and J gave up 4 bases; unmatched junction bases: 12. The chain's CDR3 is CASSDPVGREVSDTQYF. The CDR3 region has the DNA TGTGCCAGCAGTGATCCGGTTGGGCGGGAGGTGTCAGATACGCAGTATTTT.

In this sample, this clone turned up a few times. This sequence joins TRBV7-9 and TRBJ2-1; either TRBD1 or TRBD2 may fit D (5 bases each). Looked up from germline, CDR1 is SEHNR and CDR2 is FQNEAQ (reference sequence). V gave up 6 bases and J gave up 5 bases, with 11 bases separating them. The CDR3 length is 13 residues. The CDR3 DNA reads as TGTGCCAGCAGAGGGGACCTCGACAATGAGCAGTTCTTC. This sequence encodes CASRGDLDNEQFF.

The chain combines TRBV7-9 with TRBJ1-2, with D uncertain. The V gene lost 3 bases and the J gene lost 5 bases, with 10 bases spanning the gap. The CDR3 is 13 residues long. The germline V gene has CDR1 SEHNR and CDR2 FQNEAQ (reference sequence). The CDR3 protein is CASSFGRTYGYTF. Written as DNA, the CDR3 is TGTGCCAGCAGCTTCGGACGGACTTATGGCTACACCTTC. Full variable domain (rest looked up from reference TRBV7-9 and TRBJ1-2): DTGVSQNPRHKITKRGQNVTFRCDPISEHNRLYWYRQTLGQGPEFLTYFQNEAQLEKSRLLSDRFSAERPKGSFSTLEIQRTEQGDSAMYLCASSFGRTYGYTFGSGTRLTVV.

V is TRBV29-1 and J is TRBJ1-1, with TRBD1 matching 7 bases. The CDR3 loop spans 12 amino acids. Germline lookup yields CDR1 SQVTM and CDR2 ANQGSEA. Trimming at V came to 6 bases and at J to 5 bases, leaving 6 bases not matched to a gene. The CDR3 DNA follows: TGCAGCGTGGCCCAGGGGGGGACTGAAGCTTTCTTT. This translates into CSVAQGGTEAFF.

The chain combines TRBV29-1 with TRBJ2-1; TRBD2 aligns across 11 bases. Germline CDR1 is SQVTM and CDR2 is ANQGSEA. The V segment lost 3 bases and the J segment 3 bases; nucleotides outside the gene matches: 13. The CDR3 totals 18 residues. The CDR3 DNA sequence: TGCAGCGTTGACCCGGGACTAGCGGTCACCAACCGCTACAATGAGCAGTTCTTC. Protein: CSVDPGLAVTNRYNEQFF.

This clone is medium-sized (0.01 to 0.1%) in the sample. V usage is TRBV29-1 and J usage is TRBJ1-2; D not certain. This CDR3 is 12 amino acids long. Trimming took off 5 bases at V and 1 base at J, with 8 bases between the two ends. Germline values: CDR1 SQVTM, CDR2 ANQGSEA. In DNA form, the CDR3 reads TGCAGCGTTTCTATGGTTAACTATGGCTACACCTTC. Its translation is CSVSMVNYGYTF.

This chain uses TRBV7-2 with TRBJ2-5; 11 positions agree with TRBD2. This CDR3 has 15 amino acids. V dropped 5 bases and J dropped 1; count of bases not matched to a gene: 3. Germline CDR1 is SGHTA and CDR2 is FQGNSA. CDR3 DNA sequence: TGTGCCAGCAGCCTGACTAGCGGGGCCCAAGAGACCCAGTACTTC. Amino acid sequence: CASSLTSGAQETQYF.

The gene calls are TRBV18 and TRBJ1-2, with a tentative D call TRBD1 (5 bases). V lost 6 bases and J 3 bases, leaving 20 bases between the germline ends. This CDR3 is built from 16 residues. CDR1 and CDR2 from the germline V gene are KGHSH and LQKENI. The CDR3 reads CASSPGVGSGHYGYTF. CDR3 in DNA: TGTGCCAGCTCGCCAGGAGTCGGGTCGGGACACTATGGCTACACCTTC.

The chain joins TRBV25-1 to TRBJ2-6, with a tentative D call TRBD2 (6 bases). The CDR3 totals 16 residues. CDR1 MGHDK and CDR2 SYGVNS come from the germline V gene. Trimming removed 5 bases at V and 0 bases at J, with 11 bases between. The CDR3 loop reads CASSPSGVSGANVLTF. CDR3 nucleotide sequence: TGTGCCAGCAGTCCGTCGGGAGTCTCTGGGGCCAACGTCCTGACTTTC. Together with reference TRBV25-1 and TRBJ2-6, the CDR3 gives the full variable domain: EADIYQTPRYLVIGTGKKITLECSQTMGHDKMYWYQQDPGMELHLIHYSYGVNSTEKGDLSSESTVSRIRTEHFPLTLESARPSHTSQYLCASSPSGVSGANVLTFGAGSRLTVL.

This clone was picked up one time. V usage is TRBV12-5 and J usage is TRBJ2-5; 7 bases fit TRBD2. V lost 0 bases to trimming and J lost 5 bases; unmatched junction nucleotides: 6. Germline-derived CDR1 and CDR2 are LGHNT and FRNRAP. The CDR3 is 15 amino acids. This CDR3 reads CASGLVAGFGETQYF. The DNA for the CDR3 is TGTGCTAGTGGTTTGGTAGCGGGGTTCGGTGAGACCCAGTACTTC.

The CDR3 DNA is TGCAGCGTTGACGGGGTTAATCGGTACGAGCAGTACTTC. It encodes CSVDGVNRYEQYF. V is TRBV29-1 and J is TRBJ2-7; possible D gene TRBD2, 5 bases. Trimming left V 3 bases short and J 4 bases short, with 13 bases between. This CDR3 comprises 13 residues. Germline CDR1 and CDR2: SQVTM and ANQGSEA.

CDR3 amino acids: CASSSPTGRETQYF. CDR3 bases: TGTGCCAGCAGCTCTCCGACAGGGCGGGAGACCCAGTACTTC. The J gene is TRBJ2-5, the V gene TRBV7-9, with TRBD1 matching over 7 bases. This CDR3 contains 14 residues. Unmatched junction bases numbered 7, after V lost 4 bases and J lost 5 bases. In germline, CDR1 is SEHNR, CDR2 FQNEAQ (reference sequence).

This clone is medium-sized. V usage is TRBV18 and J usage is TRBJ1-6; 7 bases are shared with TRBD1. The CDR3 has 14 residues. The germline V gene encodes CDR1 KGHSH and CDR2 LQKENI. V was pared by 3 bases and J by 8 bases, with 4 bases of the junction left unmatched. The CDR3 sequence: CASSPTGTDSPLHF. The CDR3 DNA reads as TGTGCCAGCTCACCGACAGGGACGGATTCACCCCTCCACTTT.

CDR3 sequence (DNA): TGTGCCAGCAGTGACGACGGGTACTACGAGCAGTACTTC. The encoded protein is CASSDDGYYEQYF. V usage is TRBV2 and J usage is TRBJ2-7; no clear D. Germline-derived CDR1 and CDR2 are SNHLY and FYNNEI. V was pared by 3 bases and J by 3 bases, with 9 bases between. The CDR3 spans 13 residues.

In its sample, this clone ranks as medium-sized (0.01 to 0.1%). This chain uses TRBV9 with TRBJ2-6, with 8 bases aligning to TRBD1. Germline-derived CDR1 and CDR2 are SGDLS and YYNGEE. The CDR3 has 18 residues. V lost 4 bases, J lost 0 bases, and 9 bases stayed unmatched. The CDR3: CASSPHRGESSGANVLTF. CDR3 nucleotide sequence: TGTGCCAGCAGCCCCCACAGGGGGGAAAGCTCTGGGGCCAACGTCCTGACTTTC.

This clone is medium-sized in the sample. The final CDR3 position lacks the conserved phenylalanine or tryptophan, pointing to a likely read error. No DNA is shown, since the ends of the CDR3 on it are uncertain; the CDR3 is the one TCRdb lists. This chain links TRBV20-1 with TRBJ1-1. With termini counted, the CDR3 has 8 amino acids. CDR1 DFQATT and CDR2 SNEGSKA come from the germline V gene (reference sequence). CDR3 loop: CSASPTPV.

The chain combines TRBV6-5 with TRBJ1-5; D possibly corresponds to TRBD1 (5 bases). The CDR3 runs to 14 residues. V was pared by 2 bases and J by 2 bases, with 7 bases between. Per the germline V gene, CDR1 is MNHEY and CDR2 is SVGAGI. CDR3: CASSYSRGNQPQHF. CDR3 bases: TGTGCCAGCAGTTACAGCAGGGGCAATCAGCCCCAGCATTTT.

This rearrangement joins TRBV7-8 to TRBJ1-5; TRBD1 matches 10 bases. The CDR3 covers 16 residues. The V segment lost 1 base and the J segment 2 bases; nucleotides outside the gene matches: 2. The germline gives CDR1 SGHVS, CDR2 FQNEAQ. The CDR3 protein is CASSLGTGGGNQPQHF. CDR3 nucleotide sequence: TGTGCCAGCAGCTTAGGGACAGGGGGAGGCAATCAGCCCCAGCATTTT.

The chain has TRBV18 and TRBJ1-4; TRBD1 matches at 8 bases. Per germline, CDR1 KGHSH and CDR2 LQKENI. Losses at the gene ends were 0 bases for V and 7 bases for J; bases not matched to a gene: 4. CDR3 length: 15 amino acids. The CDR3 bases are TGTGCCAGCTCACCACCGGGACAGGTGGGTGAAAAACTGTTTTTT. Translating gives CASSPPGQVGEKLFF.

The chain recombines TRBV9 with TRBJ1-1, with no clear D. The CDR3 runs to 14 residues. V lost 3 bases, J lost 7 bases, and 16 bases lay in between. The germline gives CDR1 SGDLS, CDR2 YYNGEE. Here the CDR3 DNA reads TGTGCCAGCAGCGCGATGGTAATAGCGGATGAAGCTTTCTTT. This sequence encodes CASSAMVIADEAFF.

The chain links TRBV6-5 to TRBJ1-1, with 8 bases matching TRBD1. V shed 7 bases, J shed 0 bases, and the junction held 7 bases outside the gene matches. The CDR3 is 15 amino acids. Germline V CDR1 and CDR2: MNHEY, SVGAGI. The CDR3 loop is CASTPRTGLNTEAFF. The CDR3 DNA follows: TGTGCCAGCACCCCCCGGACAGGGCTGAACACTGAAGCTTTCTTT.

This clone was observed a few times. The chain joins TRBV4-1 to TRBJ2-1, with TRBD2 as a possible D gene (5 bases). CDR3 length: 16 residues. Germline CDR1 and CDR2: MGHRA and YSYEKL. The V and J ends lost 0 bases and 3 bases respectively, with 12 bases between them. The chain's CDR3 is CASSQDQISDYNEQFF. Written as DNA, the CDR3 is TGCGCCAGCAGCCAAGATCAAATTAGCGACTACAATGAGCAGTTCTTC.

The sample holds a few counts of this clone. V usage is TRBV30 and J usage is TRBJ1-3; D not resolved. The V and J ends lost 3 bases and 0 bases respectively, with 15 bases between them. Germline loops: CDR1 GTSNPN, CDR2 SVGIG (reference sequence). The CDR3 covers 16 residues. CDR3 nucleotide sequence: TGTGCCTGGAGGGTTACATACAGTGACTCTGGAAACACCATATATTTT. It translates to CAWRVTYSDSGNTIYF.